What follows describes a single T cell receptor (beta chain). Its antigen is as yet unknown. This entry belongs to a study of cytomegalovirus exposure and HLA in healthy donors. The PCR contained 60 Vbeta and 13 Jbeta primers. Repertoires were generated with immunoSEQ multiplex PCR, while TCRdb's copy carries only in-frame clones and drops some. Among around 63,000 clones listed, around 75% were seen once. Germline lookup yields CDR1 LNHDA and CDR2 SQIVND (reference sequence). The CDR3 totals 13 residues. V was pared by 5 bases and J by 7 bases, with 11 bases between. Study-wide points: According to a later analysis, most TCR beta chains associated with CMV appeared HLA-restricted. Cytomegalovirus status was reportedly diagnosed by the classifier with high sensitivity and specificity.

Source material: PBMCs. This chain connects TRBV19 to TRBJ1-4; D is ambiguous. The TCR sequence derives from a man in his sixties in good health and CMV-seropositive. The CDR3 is CASSLRVGEKLFF. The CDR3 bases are TGTGCCAGTAGTCTCCGGGTCGGTGAAAAACTGTTTTTT.